This T cell receptor beta chain derives from a study of blood T cell repertoires in COVID-19. This CDR3 comprises 16 residues. V lost 4 bases and J 3 bases, leaving 13 bases between the germline ends. Germline CDR1 is MDHEN and CDR2 is SYDVKM. This table comes from immunoSEQ multiplex PCR, and its TCRdb copy is limited to in-frame clones, with some not included. The sample shows some 300,000 clones, about 91% of them seen only once. The chain joins TRBV28 to TRBJ1-6, with D tentatively TRBD1 (5 bases). The sample was peripheral blood. This TCR was sampled from a woman in her thirties who had recovered from COVID-19. CDR3 region: CASSWTGEFYNSPLHF. CDR3 sequence (DNA): TGTGCCAGCAGTTGGACGGGGGAGTTCTATAATTCACCCCTCCACTTT.